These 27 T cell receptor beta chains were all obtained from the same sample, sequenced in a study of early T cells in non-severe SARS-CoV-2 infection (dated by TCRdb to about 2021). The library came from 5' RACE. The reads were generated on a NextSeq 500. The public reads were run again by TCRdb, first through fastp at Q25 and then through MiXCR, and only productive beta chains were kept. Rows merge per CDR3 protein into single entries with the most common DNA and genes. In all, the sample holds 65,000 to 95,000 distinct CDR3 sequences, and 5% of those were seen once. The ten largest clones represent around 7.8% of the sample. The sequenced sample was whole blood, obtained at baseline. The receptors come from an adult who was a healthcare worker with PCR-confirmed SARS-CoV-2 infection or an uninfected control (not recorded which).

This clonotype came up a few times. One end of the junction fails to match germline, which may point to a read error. CDR3 sequence reads: CVSSKGLGNEQFF. CDR3 DNA: TGTGTCAGCAGCAAGGGACTAGGGAATGAGCAGTTCTTC. The chain employs TRBV11-3 and TRBJ2-1, with 8 bases fitting TRBD2. Per the germline V gene, CDR1 is SGHNT and CDR2 is YENEEA. There are 13 residues in the CDR3.

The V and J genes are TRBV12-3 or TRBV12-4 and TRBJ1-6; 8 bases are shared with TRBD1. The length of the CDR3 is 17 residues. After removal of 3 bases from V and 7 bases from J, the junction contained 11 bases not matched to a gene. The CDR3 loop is CASSFEPGGFGNSPLHF. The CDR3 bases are TGTGCCAGCAGTTTCGAACCAGGGGGCTTCGGCAATTCACCCCTCCACTTT.

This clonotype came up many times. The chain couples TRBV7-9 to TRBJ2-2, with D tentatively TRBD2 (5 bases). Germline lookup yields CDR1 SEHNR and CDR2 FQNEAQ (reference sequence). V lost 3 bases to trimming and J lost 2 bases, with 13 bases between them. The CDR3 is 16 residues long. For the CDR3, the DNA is TGTGCCAGCAGCTTCATGATGAGCGGAAACACCGGGGAGCTGTTTTTT. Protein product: CASSFMMSGNTGELFF.

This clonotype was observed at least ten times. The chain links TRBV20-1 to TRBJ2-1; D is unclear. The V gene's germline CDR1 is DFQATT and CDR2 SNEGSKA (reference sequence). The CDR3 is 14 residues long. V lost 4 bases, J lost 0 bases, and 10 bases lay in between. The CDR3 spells CSAKSGDSYNEQFF. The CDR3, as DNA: TGCAGTGCTAAGTCAGGCGACTCCTACAATGAGCAGTTCTTC.

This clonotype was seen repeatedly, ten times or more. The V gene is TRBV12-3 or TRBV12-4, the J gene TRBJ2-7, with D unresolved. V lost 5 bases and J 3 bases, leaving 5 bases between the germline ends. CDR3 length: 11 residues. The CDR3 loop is CASSRRYEQYF. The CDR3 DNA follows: TGTGCCAGCAGTCGGCGCTACGAGCAGTACTTC.

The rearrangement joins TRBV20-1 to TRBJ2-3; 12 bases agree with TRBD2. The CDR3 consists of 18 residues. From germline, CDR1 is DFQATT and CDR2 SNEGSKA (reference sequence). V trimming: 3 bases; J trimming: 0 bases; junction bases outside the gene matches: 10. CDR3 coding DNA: TGCAGTGCTAGGGTGACTAGCGGGAGAGGGTTCAGCACAGATACGCAGTATTTT. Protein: CSARVTSGRGFSTDTQYF.

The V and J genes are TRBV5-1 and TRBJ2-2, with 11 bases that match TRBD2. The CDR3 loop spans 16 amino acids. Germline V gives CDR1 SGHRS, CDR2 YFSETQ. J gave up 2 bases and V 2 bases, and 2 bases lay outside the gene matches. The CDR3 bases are TGCGCCAGCAGCTTACTAGCGGGAGATAACACCGGGGAGCTGTTTTTT. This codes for CASSLLAGDNTGELFF.

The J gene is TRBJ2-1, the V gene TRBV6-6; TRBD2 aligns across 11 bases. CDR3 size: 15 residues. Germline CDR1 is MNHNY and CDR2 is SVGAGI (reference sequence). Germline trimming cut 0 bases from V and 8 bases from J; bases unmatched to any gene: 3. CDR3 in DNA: TGTGCCAGCAGTTACTCTAGCGGGAGGGGCGATGAGCAGTTCTTC. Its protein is CASSYSSGRGDEQFF.

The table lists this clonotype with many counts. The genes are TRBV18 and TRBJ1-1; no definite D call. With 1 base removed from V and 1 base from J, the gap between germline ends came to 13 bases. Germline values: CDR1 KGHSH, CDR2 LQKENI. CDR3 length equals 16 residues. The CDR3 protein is CASSPLPGSANTEAFF. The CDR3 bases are TGTGCCAGCTCACCACTTCCAGGTTCAGCGAACACTGAAGCTTTCTTT.

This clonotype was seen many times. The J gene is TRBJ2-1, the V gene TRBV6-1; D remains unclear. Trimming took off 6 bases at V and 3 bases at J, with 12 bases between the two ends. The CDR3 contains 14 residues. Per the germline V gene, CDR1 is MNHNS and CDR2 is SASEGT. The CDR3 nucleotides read TGTGCCAGCAGGCCCTCTTTGGACTACAATGAGCAGTTCTTC. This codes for CASRPSLDYNEQFF.

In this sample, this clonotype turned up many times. In DNA form, the CDR3 reads TGTGCCAGCAGTTTAGGGGCGGCGGGTCAGCCCCAGCATTTT. It specifies CASSLGAAGQPQHF. The chain uses TRBV27 and TRBJ1-5; perhaps TRBD1 as D (5 bases). Per the germline V gene, CDR1 is MNHEY and CDR2 is SMNVEV (reference sequence). The V end lost 2 bases, the J end lost 6 bases, and 11 bases lay between the germline ends. The CDR3 is 14 residues long.

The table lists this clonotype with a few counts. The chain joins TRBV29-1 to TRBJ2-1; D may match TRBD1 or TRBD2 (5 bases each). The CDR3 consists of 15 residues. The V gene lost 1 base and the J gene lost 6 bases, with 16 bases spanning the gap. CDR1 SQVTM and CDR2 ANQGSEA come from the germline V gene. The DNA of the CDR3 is TGCAGCGTTGAAGCCCGTGGCAGGGCGGGCAATGAGCAGTTCTTC. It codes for CSVEARGRAGNEQFF.

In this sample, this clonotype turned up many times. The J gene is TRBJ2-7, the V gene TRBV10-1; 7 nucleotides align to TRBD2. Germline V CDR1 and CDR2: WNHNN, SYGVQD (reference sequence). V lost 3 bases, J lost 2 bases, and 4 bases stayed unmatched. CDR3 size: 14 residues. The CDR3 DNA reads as TGCGCCAGCAGTGACGCGGGAGTCGCCTACGAGCAGTACTTC. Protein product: CASSDAGVAYEQYF.

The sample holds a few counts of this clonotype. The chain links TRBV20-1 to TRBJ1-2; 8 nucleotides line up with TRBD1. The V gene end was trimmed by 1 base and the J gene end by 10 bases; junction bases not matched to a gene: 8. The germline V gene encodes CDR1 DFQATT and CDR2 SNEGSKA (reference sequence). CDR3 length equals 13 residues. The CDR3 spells CSARGRTGRDYTF. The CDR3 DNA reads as TGCAGTGCTAGAGGACGGACAGGGAGGGACTACACCTTC.

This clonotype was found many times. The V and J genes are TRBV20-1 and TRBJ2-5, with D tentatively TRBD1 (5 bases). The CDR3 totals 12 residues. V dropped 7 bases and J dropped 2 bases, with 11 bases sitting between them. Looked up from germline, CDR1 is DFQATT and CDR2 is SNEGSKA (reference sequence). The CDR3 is CSVPTDQETQYF. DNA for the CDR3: TGCAGTGTTCCGACAGATCAAGAGACCCAGTACTTC.

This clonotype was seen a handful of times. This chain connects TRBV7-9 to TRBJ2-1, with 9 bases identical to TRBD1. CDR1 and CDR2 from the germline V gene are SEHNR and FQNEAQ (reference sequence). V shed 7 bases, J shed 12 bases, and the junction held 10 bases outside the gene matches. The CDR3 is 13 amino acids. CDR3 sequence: CASNPGQGMGQFF. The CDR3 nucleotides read TGTGCCAGCAACCCAGGACAGGGGATGGGGCAGTTCTTC.

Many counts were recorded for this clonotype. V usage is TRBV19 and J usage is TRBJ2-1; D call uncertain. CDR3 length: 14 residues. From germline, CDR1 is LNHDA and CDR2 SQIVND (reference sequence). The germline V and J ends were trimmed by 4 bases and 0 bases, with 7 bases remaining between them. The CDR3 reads CASSTLSSYNEQFF. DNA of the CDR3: TGTGCCAGTAGTACCCTCAGCTCCTACAATGAGCAGTTCTTC.

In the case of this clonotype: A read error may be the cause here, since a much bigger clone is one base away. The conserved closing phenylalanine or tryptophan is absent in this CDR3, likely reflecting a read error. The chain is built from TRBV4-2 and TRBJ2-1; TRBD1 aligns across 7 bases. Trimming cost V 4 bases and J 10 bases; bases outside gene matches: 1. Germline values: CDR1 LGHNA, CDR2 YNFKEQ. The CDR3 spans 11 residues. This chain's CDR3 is CASSRGGEQFY. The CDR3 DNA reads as TGTGCCAGCAGCCGAGGGGGCGAGCAGTTCTAC.

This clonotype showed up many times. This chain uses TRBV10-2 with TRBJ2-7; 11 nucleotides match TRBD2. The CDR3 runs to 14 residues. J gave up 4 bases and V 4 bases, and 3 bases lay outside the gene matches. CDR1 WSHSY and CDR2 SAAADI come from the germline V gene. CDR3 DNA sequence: TGCGCCAGCAGTGTAGCGGGAGGGGGATACGAGCAGTACTTC. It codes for CASSVAGGGYEQYF.

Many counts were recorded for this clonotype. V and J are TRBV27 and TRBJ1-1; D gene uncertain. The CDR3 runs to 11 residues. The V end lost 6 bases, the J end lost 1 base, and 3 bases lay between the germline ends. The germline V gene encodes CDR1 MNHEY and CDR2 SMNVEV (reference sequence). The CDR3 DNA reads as TGTGCCAGCAGGGAGAACACTGAAGCTTTCTTT. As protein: CASRENTEAFF.

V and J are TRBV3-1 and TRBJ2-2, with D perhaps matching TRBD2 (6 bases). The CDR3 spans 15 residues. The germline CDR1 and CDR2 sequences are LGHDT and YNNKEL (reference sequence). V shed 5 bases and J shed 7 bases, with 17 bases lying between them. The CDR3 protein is CASSERGAGIGELFF. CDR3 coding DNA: TGTGCCAGCAGCGAGCGCGGGGCAGGGATCGGGGAGCTGTTTTTT. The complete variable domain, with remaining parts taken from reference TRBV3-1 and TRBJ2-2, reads DTAVSQTPKYLVTQMGNDKSIKCEQNLGHDTMYWYKQDSKKFLKIMFSYNNKELIINETVPNRFSPKSPDKAHLNLHINSLELGDSAVYFCASSERGAGIGELFFGEGSRLTVL.

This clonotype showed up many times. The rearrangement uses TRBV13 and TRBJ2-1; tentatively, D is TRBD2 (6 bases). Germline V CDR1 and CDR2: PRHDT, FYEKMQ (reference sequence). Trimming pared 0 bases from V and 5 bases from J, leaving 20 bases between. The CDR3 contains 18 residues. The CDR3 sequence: CASSLGQFGSSDHNEQFF. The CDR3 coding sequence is TGTGCCAGCAGCTTAGGCCAATTCGGGTCTAGCGATCACAATGAGCAGTTCTTC.

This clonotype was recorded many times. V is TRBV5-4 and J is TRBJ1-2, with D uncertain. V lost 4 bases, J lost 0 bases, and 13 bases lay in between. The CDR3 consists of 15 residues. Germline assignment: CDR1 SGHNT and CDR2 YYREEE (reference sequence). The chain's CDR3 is CASSVDATTNYGYTF. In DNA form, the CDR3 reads TGTGCCAGCAGCGTGGACGCGACAACTAACTATGGCTACACCTTC. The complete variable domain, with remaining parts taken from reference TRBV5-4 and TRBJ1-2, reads ETGVTQSPTHLIKTRGQQVTLRCSSQSGHNTVSWYQQALGQGPQFIFQYYREEENGRGNFPPRFSGLQFPNYSSELNVNALELDDSALYLCASSVDATTNYGYTFGSGTRLTVV.

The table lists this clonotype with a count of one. This CDR3 is CASSPQGPPPLEQYF. CDR3 sequence (DNA): TGTGCCAGCAGTCCACAGGGGCCGCCCCCCCTCGAGCAGTACTTC. The J gene is TRBJ2-7, the V gene TRBV27, with 7 nucleotides matching TRBD1. The CDR3 spans 15 residues. V lost 5 bases to trimming and J lost 6 bases; unmatched junction nucleotides: 13. Germline V gene sequence: CDR1 MNHEY, CDR2 SMNVEV (reference sequence).

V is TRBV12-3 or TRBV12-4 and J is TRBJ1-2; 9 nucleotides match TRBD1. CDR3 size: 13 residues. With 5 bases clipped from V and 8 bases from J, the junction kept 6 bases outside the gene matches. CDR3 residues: CASSPGQGRGYTF. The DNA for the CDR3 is TGTGCCAGCAGTCCGGGACAGGGCAGGGGCTACACCTTC.

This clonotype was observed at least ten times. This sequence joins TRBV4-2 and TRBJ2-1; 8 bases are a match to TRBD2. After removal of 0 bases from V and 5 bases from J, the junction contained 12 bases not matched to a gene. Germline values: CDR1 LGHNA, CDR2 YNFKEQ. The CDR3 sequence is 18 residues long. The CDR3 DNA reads TGTGCCAGCAGCCAAGAAGTTCTGCTGAGCGGGAGCCACAATGAGCAGTTCTTC. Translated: CASSQEVLLSGSHNEQFF.

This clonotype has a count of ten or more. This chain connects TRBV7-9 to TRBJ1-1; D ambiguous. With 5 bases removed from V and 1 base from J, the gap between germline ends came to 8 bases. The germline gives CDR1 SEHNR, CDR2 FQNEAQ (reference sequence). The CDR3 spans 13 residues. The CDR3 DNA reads TGTGCCAGCAGCATTCCAGCGAACACTGAAGCTTTCTTT. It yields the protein CASSIPANTEAFF.